This TCR beta chain comes out of a study of T-cell memory formation after mild COVID-19. Constant-segment primers were used for 5'RACE, and the resulting TCR alpha and TCR beta cDNA libraries carried sample barcodes and UMIs. From the 5' RACE reads, TCRdb called clonotypes with MiXCR, one entry per CDR3 protein. The sample yields some 150,000 distinct CDR3 sequences, 11% to 15% seen once. This CDR3 region has 14 residues. Trimming took 1 base from V and 7 from J, leaving 12 bases between them. Germline V gene data show CDR1 as SGHTS and CDR2 as YDEGEE. This clonotype came up many times. This TCR came from an adult woman who had mild COVID-19 (a few samples of this study predate the infection). Cell type and time point are not known. Source material: PBMCs or a T cell subset sorted from them (not recorded which). The V call is TRBV5-8, the J call TRBJ1-5; D not certain. The CDR3 loop is CASSLKGSLQPQHF. The DNA for the CDR3 is TGTGCCAGCAGCTTGAAAGGCTCCTTACAGCCCCAGCATTTT.